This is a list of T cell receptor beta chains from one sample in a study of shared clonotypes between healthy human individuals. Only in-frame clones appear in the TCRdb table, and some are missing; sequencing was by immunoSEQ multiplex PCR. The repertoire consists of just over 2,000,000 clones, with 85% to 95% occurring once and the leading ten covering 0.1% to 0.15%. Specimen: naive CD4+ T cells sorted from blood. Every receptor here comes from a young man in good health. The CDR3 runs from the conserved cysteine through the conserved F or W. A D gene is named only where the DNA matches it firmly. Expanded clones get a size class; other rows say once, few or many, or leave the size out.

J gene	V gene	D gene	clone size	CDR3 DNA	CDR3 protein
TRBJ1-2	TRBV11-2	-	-	TGTGCCAGCAGCTTAGCACAGTACGGCTACACCTTC	CASSLAQYGYTF
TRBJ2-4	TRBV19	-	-	TGTGCCAGTAGTTCAGCGGAACTGGTCCAGTACTTC	CASSSAELVQYF
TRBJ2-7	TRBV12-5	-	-	TGTGCTAGTGGTTTGGTAGTCGGTCGGCCCCGGTTCGAGCAGTACTTC	CASGLVVGRPRFEQYF
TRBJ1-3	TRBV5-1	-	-	TGCGCCAGCAGCTCACCCCCAGGAAACACCATATATTTT	CASSSPPGNTIYF
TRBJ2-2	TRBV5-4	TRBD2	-	TGTGCCAGCAGAAGCGGGAGGTCGAACACCGGGGAGCTGTTTTTT	CASRSGRSNTGELFF
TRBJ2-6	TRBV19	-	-	TGCGCAGCTTCAACGGGGAGCTCTGGGGCCAACGTCCTGACTTTC	CAASTGSSGANVLTF
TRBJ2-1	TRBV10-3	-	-	TGTGCCATCAGTCTATACTCCCAGTGGGAGCAGTTCTTC	CAISLYSQWEQFF
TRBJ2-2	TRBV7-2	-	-	TGTGCCAGCAGCTTAAGGAGGGGGCCCATTGCCCCCGGGGAGCTGTTTTTT	CASSLRRGPIAPGELFF
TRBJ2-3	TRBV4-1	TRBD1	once	TGCGCCAGCAGCCGTTTCGACAGGGGCACAGATACGCAGTATTTT	CASSRFDRGTDTQYF
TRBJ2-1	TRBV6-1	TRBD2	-	TGTGCCACCGAAGGACTAGTGATCCATGAGCAGTTCTTC	CATEGLVIHEQFF
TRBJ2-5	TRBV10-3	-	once	TGTGCCATCAGTGAGTCGGGCCAGCAAGAGACCCAGTACTTC	CAISESGQQETQYF
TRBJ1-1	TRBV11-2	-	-	TGTGCCAGCAGCTCAACATCCCGGCAGGAAGCTTTCTTT	CASSSTSRQEAFF
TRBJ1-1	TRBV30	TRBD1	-	TGTGCCTGGAGCGACAGGGGCCACTCGGATGAAGCTTTCTTT	CAWSDRGHSDEAFF
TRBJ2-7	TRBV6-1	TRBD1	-	TGTGCCACCTCCTGGACAGGGAGGAACGAGCAGTACTTC	CATSWTGRNEQYF
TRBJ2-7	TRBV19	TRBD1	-	TGTGCCAGTAGCAAAACGGGGACAGCCTCCTACGAGCAGTACTTC	CASSKTGTASYEQYF
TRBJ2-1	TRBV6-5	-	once	TGTGCCAGCAGTTCCAACCTACTACGGCTTGAGCAGTTCTTC	CASSSNLLRLEQFF
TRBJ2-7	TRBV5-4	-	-	TGTGCCAGCAGCTTGGCTAGCTCCTACGAGCAGTACTTC	CASSLASSYEQYF
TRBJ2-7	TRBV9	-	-	TGTGCCAGCAGCGTCGGACAGAGCTCCTACGAGCAGTACTTC	CASSVGQSSYEQYF
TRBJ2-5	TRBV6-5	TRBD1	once	TGTGCCAGCAGTATTCGACAGGGTAAAGAGACCCAGTACTTC	CASSIRQGKETQYF
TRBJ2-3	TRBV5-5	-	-	TGTGCCAGCACAGTGGGGGCAGGGTTAATGGATACGCAGTATTTT	CASTVGAGLMDTQYF
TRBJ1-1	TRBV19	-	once	TGTGCCAGTGCGAGTTCCTCCGGTATGAGCGAAGCTTTCTTT	CASASSSGMSEAFF
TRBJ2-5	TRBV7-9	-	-	TGTGCCAGCAGCCGACAGTTATGGGAGACCCAGTACTTC	CASSRQLWETQYF
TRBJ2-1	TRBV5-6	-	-	TGTGCCAGCAGCTCTACCCTGACTACCTTAAATGAGCAGTTCTTC	CASSSTLTTLNEQFF
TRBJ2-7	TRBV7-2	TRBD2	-	TGTGCCAGCAGCTTAGTCGGGACTAGCGGGTCCTACGAGCAGTACTTC	CASSLVGTSGSYEQYF
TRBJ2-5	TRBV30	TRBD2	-	TGTGCCTGGAGAGGGAGCGGGGGAGAGACCCAGTACTTC	CAWRGSGGETQYF
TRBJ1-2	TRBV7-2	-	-	TGTGCCAGCACCTCCCGGGACACTTATACCCATGGCTACACCTTC	CASTSRDTYTHGYTF
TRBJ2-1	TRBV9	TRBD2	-	TGTGCCAGCAGCGTCTTAGCGGGGGGGCCCATCCACAATGAGCAGTTCTTC	CASSVLAGGPIHNEQFF
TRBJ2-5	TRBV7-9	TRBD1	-	TGTGCCAGCAGCGCACAGGGGGTAGGAGAGACCCAGTACTTC	CASSAQGVGETQYF
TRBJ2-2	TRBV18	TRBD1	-	TGTGCCAGCTCACCAGGGACAGGGGCGAACACCGGGGAGCTGTTTTTT	CASSPGTGANTGELFF
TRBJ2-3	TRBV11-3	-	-	TGTGCCAGCAGCTTAGGGTTCGGCACAGATACGCAGTATTTT	CASSLGFGTDTQYF
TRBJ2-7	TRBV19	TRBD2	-	TGTGCCAGTAGTACCCTCTCGGGGGGCTACGAGCAGTACTTC	CASSTLSGGYEQYF
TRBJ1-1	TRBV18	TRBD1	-	TGTGCCAGCTCACCACCACCCGGGACAGGGCTACGAAGCACTGAAGCTTTCTTT	CASSPPPGTGLRSTEAFF
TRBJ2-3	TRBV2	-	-	TGTGCCAGCAGTGGGGTTGGGACTAGCACAGATACGCAGTATTTT	CASSGVGTSTDTQYF
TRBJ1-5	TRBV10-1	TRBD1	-	TGCGCCAGCAGCGCCGGACAGGGAAGTTTGCCCCAGCATTTT	CASSAGQGSLPQHF
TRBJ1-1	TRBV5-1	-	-	TGCGCCAGCAGCTTGGAAGGGAAGGGGGAAGCTTTCTTT	CASSLEGKGEAFF
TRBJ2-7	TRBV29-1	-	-	TGCAGCGTTGCCCGAGGACTGAACTCCTACGAGCAGTACTTC	CSVARGLNSYEQYF
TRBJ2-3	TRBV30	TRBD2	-	TGTGCCTGGAGTCCCGCGAGGACTAGCGGGCCTACAGATACGCAGTATTTT	CAWSPARTSGPTDTQYF
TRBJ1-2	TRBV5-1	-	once	TGCGCCAGCAGCTTGGGCCAGCTCTCGGGAGGCTACACCTTC	CASSLGQLSGGYTF
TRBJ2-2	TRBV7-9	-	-	TGTGCCAGCAGCTCGTACAGGGAAGGAACCGGGGAGCTGTTTTTT	CASSSYREGTGELFF
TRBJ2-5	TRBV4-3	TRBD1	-	TGCGCCAGCAGCCAAGATCTCGGGACAGCAAATTACTTC	CASSQDLGTANYF
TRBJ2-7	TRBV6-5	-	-	TGTGCCAGCAGCCGGGGAAACGAGCAGTACTTC	CASSRGNEQYF
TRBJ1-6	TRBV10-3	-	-	TGTGCCATCAAAGTGGCGTACGATTCACCCCTCCACTTT	CAIKVAYDSPLHF
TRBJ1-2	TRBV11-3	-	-	TGTGCCAGCAGCCCCTCTTTGATCCTGGGAGGCTACACCTTC	CASSPSLILGGYTF
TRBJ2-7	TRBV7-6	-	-	TGTGCCAGCAGCTTAGGCCTCGTGGACGAGCAGTACTTC	CASSLGLVDEQYF
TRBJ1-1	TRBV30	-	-	TGTGCCTGGAGTGTAGATCCGGGAGGGAACACTGAAGCTTTCTTT	CAWSVDPGGNTEAFF
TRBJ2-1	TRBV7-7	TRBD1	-	TGTGCTAGCAGCCAACAGGGGGGCCGGGATGAGCAGTTCTTC	CASSQQGGRDEQFF
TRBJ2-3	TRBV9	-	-	TGTGCCAGCAGCGTAGTGGCCGAGGGAAGAGATACGCAGTATTTT	CASSVVAEGRDTQYF